The clone carrying this T cell receptor beta chain counts as medium-sized. Trimming left V 6 bases short and J 0 bases short, with 9 bases between. The CDR3 is made up of 14 amino acids. In germline, CDR1 is SEHNR, CDR2 FQNEAQ (reference sequence). The sorted Tregs were CD4+CD25+CD127-/low cells. TCRdb fed the 5' RACE reads into MiXCR, producing one record per CDR3 protein. The data contain some 40,000 distinct CDR3 sequences, about a fifth of them singletons. This sequence joins TRBV7-9 and TRBJ2-1; D gene ambiguous. The sequenced sample was Tregs sorted from a lymph node. This receptor was taken from a female donor with breast cancer. CDR3 in amino acids: CASRRESSYNEQFF. The CDR3 DNA follows: TGTGCCAGCAGGCGTGAGAGCTCCTACAATGAGCAGTTCTTC.